A single TCR beta chain is shown here with its context. Compared with germline, one end of the junction differs, possibly owing to a read error. The data were obtained in a study of tumor-infiltrating lymphocytes in primary liver carcinoma. Across the whole study: Patients were both men and women, whose ages ran from 30 to 69 years.

The study co-extracted DNA and RNA from 20-30 mg of unsorted bulk tissue. Whichever tumor sample was examined, it had over 80% viable tumor cells. The CDR3 consists of 15 residues. Germline CDR1 and CDR2: SGHAT and FQNNGV. The template, 500 ng total RNA, yielded TCR beta cDNA made with a constant-region primer. Sequencing libraries for TCR beta derived from three nested multiplex PCR rounds that used slightly modified ARM-PCR. The two initial PCR rounds, roughly 11 cycles each, used TRBV1-TRBV30 forward and C-beta reverse primers. From the multiplex PCR reads, TCRdb called clonotypes with MiXCR, one entry per CDR3 protein. Of around 32,000 distinct CDR3 sequences in the sample, less than 80% were seen once.

The sequenced material came from liver tumor tissue from sampling region 5. Subset given: tumor region T5, tumor centre. This clonotype originated in a man in his forties with primary liver carcinoma and hepatitis B virus infection. The chain links TRBV11-2 to TRBJ2-3; 10 nucleotides agree with TRBD2. The CDR3 loop reads CASSTWTSGTETQYF. The CDR3 DNA reads TGTGCCAGCAGTACCTGGACTAGCGGCACAGAAACGCAGTATTTT.